Below, 20 T cell receptor beta chains from the same sample are listed, as sequenced in a study of T cell responses to AZD1222 COVID-19 vaccine. Measured with immunoSEQ multiplex PCR; TCRdb has only the in-frame clones, and not every one. The sample records some 100,000 clones, 90% being singletons. The material sequenced was peripheral blood, taken on day 0 of AZD1222 vaccination. The receptor set was obtained from an adult in good health.

The CDR3 nucleotides read TGTGCCAGCAGCTTATCAGGGGCGAATTCACCCCTCCACTTT. Translation gives CASSLSGANSPLHF. The chain uses TRBV7-6 and TRBJ1-6; D perhaps matches TRBD1 (6 bases). V lost 2 bases and J lost 7, with 9 bases in between. CDR1 SGHVS and CDR2 FNYEAQ come from the germline V gene. The CDR3 sequence is 14 residues long.

The V and J genes are TRBV19 and TRBJ2-1, with a weak D call TRBD1 (7 bases). Germline CDR1 is LNHDA and CDR2 is SQIVND (reference sequence). The CDR3 consists of 14 residues. Trimming removed 1 base at V and 7 bases at J, with 11 bases between. CDR3 protein: CASSIGAGGNEQFF. CDR3 nucleotide sequence: TGTGCCAGTAGTATAGGGGCAGGGGGGAATGAGCAGTTCTTC.

This clone is a singleton in its sample. The chain is built from TRBV20-1 and TRBJ2-7; possible D gene TRBD2, 5 bases. From germline, CDR1 is DFQATT and CDR2 SNEGSKA (reference sequence). CDR3 length equals 15 residues. The ends were cut back, 3 bases at V and 0 bases at J, with 15 bases in the middle. CDR3 DNA sequence: TGCAGTGCTAGTTCGGGCGGGTTCAGCTCCTACGAGCAGTACTTC. Its protein product is CSASSGGFSSYEQYF.

This chain uses TRBV6-2 or TRBV6-3 with TRBJ1-4, with D tentatively TRBD1 (6 bases). The CDR3 covers 17 residues. Per the germline V gene, CDR1 is MNHEY and CDR2 is SVGEGT. The germline V and J ends were trimmed by 6 bases and 8 bases, with 25 bases remaining between them. The CDR3 loop reads CASSEGGTPNLVEKLFF. DNA for the CDR3: TGTGCCAGCAGCGAAGGGGGGACCCCCAATCTTGTGGAAAAACTGTTTTTT.

This sequence joins TRBV7-8 and TRBJ1-5, with a weak D call TRBD1 (5 bases). V was clipped by 5 bases and J by 7 bases, with 9 bases between them. The CDR3 is 12 residues long. From germline, CDR1 is SGHVS and CDR2 FQNEAQ. CDR3 in amino acids: CASSRTNQPQHF. The CDR3 DNA follows: TGTGCCAGCAGCCGGACAAACCAGCCCCAGCATTTT.

The CDR3 DNA sequence: TGCAGCGTTGAAGATGAATATGGCTACACCTTC. Translated: CSVEDEYGYTF. The V call is TRBV29-1, the J call TRBJ1-2; no definite D call. V dropped 0 bases and J dropped 5 bases, with 4 bases sitting between them. CDR1 is SQVTM and CDR2 is ANQGSEA in the germline V gene. The CDR3 spans 11 residues. Filled out from reference TRBV29-1 and TRBJ1-2, the complete variable domain reads SAVISQKPSRDICQRGTSLTIQCQVDSQVTMMFWYRQQPGQSLTLIATANQGSEATYESGFVIDKFPISRPNLTFSTLTVSNMSPEDSSIYLCSVEDEYGYTFGSGTRLTVV.

This clone was observed once. The chain carries TRBV7-8 and TRBJ1-2; TRBD1 aligns across 8 bases. CDR3 size: 15 residues. Germline V gene lookup returns CDR1 SGHVS and CDR2 FQNEAQ. Trimming at V came to 1 base and at J to 3 bases, leaving 4 bases not matched to a gene. CDR3 DNA sequence: TGTGCCAGCAGCTTAGAGGGACAGGCAGACTATGGCTACACCTTC. Translating gives CASSLEGQADYGYTF.

The CDR3 is CAWSGHFYNSPLHF. CDR3 nucleotide sequence: TGTGCCTGGAGCGGACACTTCTATAATTCACCCCTCCACTTT. The rearrangement joins TRBV30 to TRBJ1-6, with D perhaps matching TRBD1 (5 bases). V lost 3 bases and J lost 3, with 9 bases in between. This CDR3 has 14 amino acids. CDR1 GTSNPN and CDR2 SVGIG come from the germline V gene (reference sequence).

The chain uses TRBV5-8 and TRBJ2-2, with 9 nucleotides matching TRBD1. The J segment lost 0 bases and the V segment lost 9 bases, leaving 15 bases of the junction unmatched. Germline V lookup: CDR1 SGHTS, CDR2 YDEGEE. CDR3 length: 18 residues. The chain's CDR3 is CATGFGDRESSNTGELFF. The DNA for the CDR3 is TGTGCCACCGGTTTCGGGGACAGGGAGTCCTCGAACACCGGGGAGCTGTTTTTT.

The rearrangement uses TRBV27 and TRBJ2-3, with TRBD2 matching over 8 bases. This CDR3 region has 15 residues. From germline, CDR1 is MNHEY and CDR2 SMNVEV (reference sequence). The ends lost 3 bases at V and 4 bases at J; junction bases unmatched: 6. The CDR3 loop reads CASSFLGGGADTQYF. CDR3 in DNA: TGTGCCAGCAGTTTCCTCGGGGGGGGAGCAGATACGCAGTATTTT.

V gene TRBV6-5 combines with J gene TRBJ2-7; D possibly corresponds to TRBD2 (6 bases). The length of the CDR3 is 14 residues. Deletions cut 7 bases from V and 5 bases from J, with 18 bases between. Germline CDR1 is MNHEY and CDR2 is SVGAGI. CDR3 region: CASTLINGGNEQYF. The CDR3 bases are TGTGCCAGCACCCTAATCAACGGGGGTAACGAGCAGTACTTC.

The chain couples TRBV7-8 to TRBJ2-3; possible D gene TRBD1, 5 bases. The CDR3 length is 14 residues. Trimming left V 2 bases short and J 2 bases short, with 8 bases between. CDR1 is SGHVS and CDR2 is FQNEAQ in the germline V gene. CDR3 in amino acids: CASSLRQSTDTQYF. CDR3 DNA: TGTGCCAGCAGCTTACGACAGTCCACAGATACGCAGTATTTT.

This chain uses TRBV5-4 with TRBJ2-3; 8 positions match TRBD1. V gave up 1 base and J gave up 4 bases; unmatched junction bases: 5. From germline, CDR1 is SGHNT and CDR2 YYREEE (reference sequence). The CDR3 length is 15 residues. The CDR3 loop reads CASSLPGGDSDTQYF. The CDR3 nucleotides read TGTGCCAGCAGCTTGCCAGGGGGCGATTCAGATACGCAGTATTTT.

The gene calls are TRBV27 and TRBJ2-7, with 10 bases aligning to TRBD2. V dropped 4 bases and J dropped 4; count of bases not matched to a gene: 4. The CDR3 is 14 amino acids. The V gene's germline CDR1 is MNHEY and CDR2 SMNVEV (reference sequence). The DNA of the CDR3 is TGTGCCAGCAGTTCGGGGACTAGCGTGTACGAGCAGTACTTC. Its protein product is CASSSGTSVYEQYF.

The chain links TRBV5-5 to TRBJ1-1; D is ambiguous. V dropped 0 bases and J dropped 0 bases, with 6 bases sitting between them. Germline V gives CDR1 SGHKS, CDR2 YYEKEE (reference sequence). The CDR3 runs 14 residues. The CDR3 loop reads CASSLARVNTEAFF. The CDR3 nucleotides read TGTGCCAGCAGCTTGGCACGGGTGAACACTGAAGCTTTCTTT.

The chain recombines TRBV7-9 with TRBJ1-1; D gene unclear. The CDR3 is made up of 12 amino acids. Per germline, CDR1 SEHNR and CDR2 FQNEAQ (reference sequence). V gave up 5 bases and J gave up 3 bases, with 7 bases separating them. The DNA for the CDR3 is TGTGCCAGCAGCCCAGACGACACTGAAGCTTTCTTT. Translated, it gives CASSPDDTEAFF.

The chain uses TRBV2 and TRBJ2-7; no clear D. Trimming removed 6 bases from V and 0 bases from J, with 18 bases in between. The germline V gene has CDR1 SNHLY and CDR2 FYNNEI. CDR3 length equals 16 residues. CDR3 in amino acids: CASRITRTYSSYEQYF. CDR3 bases: TGTGCCAGCAGGATAACACGGACCTATAGCTCCTACGAGCAGTACTTC.

The table lists this clone with a few counts. The J gene is TRBJ2-7, the V gene TRBV7-9; no reliable D call. This CDR3 has 13 residues. Germline V gives CDR1 SEHNR, CDR2 FQNEAQ (reference sequence). Trimming stripped 8 bases from V and 3 bases from J, with 14 bases between. CDR3 DNA: TGTGCCAGCCGAGGCGTTTTTAACTACGAGCAGTACTTC. Translated: CASRGVFNYEQYF.

The genes are TRBV7-9 and TRBJ2-3; possible D gene TRBD1, 6 bases. Looked up from germline, CDR1 is SEHNR and CDR2 is FQNEAQ (reference sequence). The V gene lost 1 base and the J gene lost 1 base, with 15 bases spanning the gap. The CDR3 sequence is 17 residues long. The CDR3 here is CASSLGSWGLGTDTQYF. The DNA of the CDR3 is TGTGCCAGCAGCTTAGGGTCCTGGGGGCTGGGCACAGATACGCAGTATTTT.

This chain uses TRBV12-3 or TRBV12-4 with TRBJ1-1, with unresolved D. V was trimmed by 7 bases and J by 3 bases, leaving 9 bases between them. The CDR3 sequence is 12 residues long. This CDR3 reads CASTVWDTEAFF. The DNA for the CDR3 is TGTGCCAGCACAGTTTGGGACACTGAAGCTTTCTTT.